This is a list of T cell receptor beta chains from one sample in a study of CD8 T cells in Susac syndrome. TCRdb fed the immunoSEQ multiplex PCR reads into MiXCR, producing one record per CDR3 protein. The sample includes roughly 160,000 distinct CDR3 sequences, more than 90% of them seen just once. Sequencing was done on a sample of CD4+ T cells from PBMCs. The receptor set was obtained from a human donor in good health. The CDR3 runs from the conserved cysteine through the conserved F or W. Clone size appears in some rows only: once, few, many, or a class for an expanded clone.

v_gene: TRBV4-3; abundance: NA; j_gene: TRBJ2-3; CDR3aa: CASSQERGNTQYF
v_gene: TRBV9; abundance: NA; j_gene: TRBJ2-1; CDR3aa: CASSVGGQGSWEQFF
v_gene: TRBV4-3; abundance: NA; j_gene: TRBJ1-5; CDR3aa: CASRPRTGNGNQPQHF
v_gene: TRBV7-2; abundance: once; j_gene: TRBJ2-3; CDR3aa: CASSFQRGRDTQYF
v_gene: TRBV2; abundance: NA; j_gene: TRBJ1-1; CDR3aa: CASSEGGNTEAFF
v_gene: TRBV28; abundance: NA; j_gene: TRBJ2-7; CDR3aa: CASSPAGQSSYEQYF
v_gene: TRBV29-1; abundance: NA; j_gene: TRBJ2-5; CDR3aa: CSVGLGTQETQYF
v_gene: TRBV12-3/TRBV12-4; abundance: NA; j_gene: TRBJ2-1; CDR3aa: CASATPPAIYNEQFF
v_gene: TRBV20-1; abundance: NA; j_gene: TRBJ2-3; CDR3aa: CSARVAGAADTQYF
v_gene: TRBV19; abundance: NA; j_gene: TRBJ2-5; CDR3aa: CASSDSALSETQYF
v_gene: TRBV20-1; abundance: NA; j_gene: TRBJ2-1; CDR3aa: CSARLADAYNEQFF
v_gene: TRBV5-6; abundance: NA; j_gene: TRBJ2-1; CDR3aa: CASSPALDSYNEQFF
v_gene: TRBV2; abundance: NA; j_gene: TRBJ1-1; CDR3aa: CASSEATPGSGTEAFF
v_gene: TRBV29-1; abundance: NA; j_gene: TRBJ2-7; CDR3aa: CSVGRDSLSYEQYF
v_gene: TRBV9; abundance: NA; j_gene: TRBJ2-7; CDR3aa: CASSAGQGEQYF
v_gene: TRBV29-1; abundance: NA; j_gene: TRBJ1-4; CDR3aa: CSAVGAEEKLFF
v_gene: TRBV3-1; abundance: once; j_gene: TRBJ1-4; CDR3aa: CASSLEPGDEKLFF
v_gene: TRBV7-7; abundance: NA; j_gene: TRBJ2-1; CDR3aa: CASSLHSLNEQFF
v_gene: TRBV3-1; abundance: NA; j_gene: TRBJ2-2; CDR3aa: CASSSGQGEAGELFF
v_gene: TRBV20-1; abundance: once; j_gene: TRBJ2-3; CDR3aa: CSARPDSTDTQYF
v_gene: TRBV20-1; abundance: NA; j_gene: TRBJ2-2; CDR3aa: CSASLPDTGELFF
v_gene: TRBV3-1; abundance: NA; j_gene: TRBJ2-5; CDR3aa: CASSQSVIDQETQYF
v_gene: TRBV20-1; abundance: once; j_gene: TRBJ2-4; CDR3aa: CSAGGLAKNIQYF
v_gene: TRBV29-1; abundance: NA; j_gene: TRBJ2-2; CDR3aa: CSVEDSAGELFF
v_gene: TRBV14; abundance: NA; j_gene: TRBJ1-1; CDR3aa: CASSQEYTEAFF
v_gene: TRBV10-3; abundance: NA; j_gene: TRBJ2-7; CDR3aa: CAIRVGQGPNEQYF
v_gene: TRBV7-2; abundance: NA; j_gene: TRBJ1-6; CDR3aa: CASSRTGQGGSPLHF
v_gene: TRBV6-2/TRBV6-3; abundance: NA; j_gene: TRBJ2-5; CDR3aa: CASRGDYQETQYF
v_gene: TRBV30; abundance: NA; j_gene: TRBJ1-1; CDR3aa: CAWTRGAGWVTEAFF
v_gene: TRBV20-1; abundance: NA; j_gene: TRBJ1-1; CDR3aa: CSAGFGGLTEAFF
v_gene: TRBV6-4; abundance: NA; j_gene: TRBJ2-1; CDR3aa: CACLRDTVYNEQFF
v_gene: TRBV30; abundance: NA; j_gene: TRBJ2-1; CDR3aa: CAWKGLAGSYNEQFF
v_gene: TRBV7-9; abundance: few; j_gene: TRBJ2-6; CDR3aa: CASSSLSGANVLTF
v_gene: TRBV18; abundance: NA; j_gene: TRBJ1-6; CDR3aa: CASSDGQGGNSPLHF
v_gene: TRBV7-2; abundance: NA; j_gene: TRBJ2-3; CDR3aa: CASSTRSADTQYF
v_gene: TRBV20-1; abundance: NA; j_gene: TRBJ1-4; CDR3aa: CSATTFKDSNNEKLFF
v_gene: TRBV25-1; abundance: NA; j_gene: TRBJ2-1; CDR3aa: CASSELGSGTRNYNEQFF
v_gene: TRBV5-1; abundance: NA; j_gene: TRBJ2-5; CDR3aa: CASSTGSSGAQETQYF
v_gene: TRBV7-8; abundance: NA; j_gene: TRBJ1-2; CDR3aa: CASSLGEQGWYGYTF
v_gene: TRBV28; abundance: once; j_gene: TRBJ2-3; CDR3aa: CASRPGGLAGIAGGTDTQYF